This T cell receptor beta chain was identified during a study of control samples from healthy donors and cancer patients. Germline V gene data show CDR1 as SGHNT and CDR2 as YENEEA. The ends lost 5 bases at V and 5 bases at J; junction bases unmatched: 18. This CDR3 spans 19 amino acids. Data came from immunoSEQ multiplex PCR; TCRdb stores just in-frame clones and leaves some out. The data hold under 30,000 clones, with around three quarters observed a single time. The gene calls are TRBV11-3 and TRBJ2-2, with 9 bases matching TRBD2. Input material: PBMCs. The TCR comes from a man aged 55 to 70 with head and neck cancer. CDR3 coding DNA: TGTGCCAGCAGCGCCGGACTCGCGGGAGGGGGAACGGGGACCGGGGAGCTGTTTTTT. It codes for CASSAGLAGGGTGTGELFF.